This section outlines one T cell receptor beta chain sequence together with its context. The sample comes from a study of shared clonotypes between healthy human individuals. Partitioning of CD4+ cells yielded a CD45RA+ naive subset and a CD45RA-negative memory subset. CDR1 is SGHRS and CDR2 is YFSETQ in the germline V gene. The ends lost 0 bases at V and 5 bases at J; junction bases unmatched: 9. The CDR3 loop spans 16 amino acids. The test was conducted at deep level. Assay: immunoSEQ multiplex PCR; the TCRdb copy retains only in-frame clones and omits some. The table has around 2.3 million clones, approximately 96% seen once.

This clonotype was obtained from a man aged 18 to 29 in good health. The material sequenced was naive CD4+ T cells sorted from blood. The subset is: CD45RA+ positively selected. This chain links TRBV5-1 with TRBJ1-1; 8 bases are a match to TRBD1. The CDR3 region has the DNA TGCGCCAGCAGCTTGGGGTCCGACAGGGGAGGGACTGAAGCTTTCTTT. This translates into CASSLGSDRGGTEAFF.